The 18 T cell receptor beta chains reported below all come from one sample, sequenced in a study of T cell responses to AZD1222 COVID-19 vaccine. The assay was immunoSEQ multiplex PCR, and TCRdb's table has in-frame clones only and misses some. This table has 150,000 to 200,000 clones, roughly 92% appearing once. The input for sequencing was peripheral blood, taken 28 days after the second AZD1222 dose. Receptors were obtained from an adult who received the AZD1222 COVID-19 vaccine.

The rearrangement uses TRBV6-5 and TRBJ2-1; D possibly uses TRBD1 or TRBD2 (5 bases each). Trimming stripped 5 bases from V and 8 bases from J, with 19 bases between. The CDR3 totals 15 residues. Germline CDR1 MNHEY, CDR2 SVGAGI. Here the CDR3 reads CASSHRDPDRDEQFF. CDR3 nucleotide sequence: TGTGCCAGCAGTCACCGGGACCCGGATCGGGATGAGCAGTTCTTC.

This chain links TRBV28 with TRBJ2-7, with unresolved D. Per germline, CDR1 MDHEN and CDR2 SYDVKM. Between the trimmed V and J ends, which lost 3 bases and 2 bases, there was a span of 5 bases. The CDR3 length is 12 residues. This CDR3 reads CASSLAAYEQYF. The CDR3 DNA follows: TGTGCCAGCAGTTTGGCTGCCTACGAGCAGTACTTC. The whole variable domain, filled in from reference TRBV28 and TRBJ2-7, reads DVKVTQSSRYLVKRTGEKVFLECVQDMDHENMFWYRQDPGLGLRLIYFSYDVKMKEKGDIPEGYSVSREKKERFSLILESASTNQTSMYLCASSLAAYEQYFGPGTRLTVT.

This clone showed up just a few times. The CDR3 nucleotides are TGTGCCAGCAGTCCTAATGACAACTATGGCTACACCTTC. Encoded protein: CASSPNDNYGYTF. The rearrangement uses TRBV14 and TRBJ1-2; D unresolved. The CDR3 runs 13 residues. Trimming took off 6 bases at V and 2 bases at J, with 10 bases between the two ends. Looked up from germline, CDR1 is SGHDN and CDR2 is FVKESK. Full variable domain (missing parts from reference TRBV14 and TRBJ1-2): EAGVTQFPSHSVIEKGQTVTLRCDPISGHDNLYWYRRVMGKEIKFLLHFVKESKQDESGMPNNRFLAERTGGTYSTLKVQPAELEDSGVYFCASSPNDNYGYTFGSGTRLTVV.

The rearrangement joins TRBV25-1 to TRBJ2-7; possibly TRBD1 or TRBD2 for D (6 bases each). CDR3 size: 14 residues. Germline-derived CDR1 and CDR2 are MGHDK and SYGVNS. V lost 5 bases and J lost 4, with 15 bases in between. CDR3 in DNA: TGTGCCAGCAGTAAGGAGGGGGTTATATACGAGCAGTACTTC. Its protein product is CASSKEGVIYEQYF.

V gene TRBV19 combines with J gene TRBJ1-5; D is undetermined. Germline V gives CDR1 LNHDA, CDR2 SQIVND (reference sequence). V was shortened by 11 bases and J by 9 bases, with 11 bases between the two germline ends. The length of the CDR3 is 10 residues. The CDR3 region has the DNA TGTGCCCTAGAGGGTGTGCCCCAGCATTTT. Translating it yields CALEGVPQHF. The variable domain in full, completed from reference TRBV19 and TRBJ1-5, reads DGGITQSPKYLFRKEGQNVTLSCEQNLNHDAMYWYRQDPGQGLRLIYYSQIVNDFQKGDIAEGYSVSREKKESFPLTVTSAQKNPTAFYLCALEGVPQHFGDGTRLSIL.

The chain joins TRBV7-9 to TRBJ1-1; 8 bases are a match to TRBD1. Germline CDR1 and CDR2: SEHNR and FQNEAQ (reference sequence). Germline trimming cut 5 bases from V and 4 bases from J; bases unmatched to any gene: 6. The CDR3 covers 14 residues. Here the CDR3 reads CASSPRGRSTEAFF. Written as DNA, the CDR3 is TGTGCCAGCAGCCCCAGGGGGCGCAGCACTGAAGCTTTCTTT.

The chain recombines TRBV3-1 (or the pseudogene TRBV3-2) with TRBJ1-2; TRBD1 matches at 8 bases. V trimming: 2 bases; J trimming: 7 bases; junction bases outside the gene matches: 6. Germline CDR1 reads LGHDT; CDR2 reads YNNKEL (reference sequence). The CDR3 sequence is 14 residues long. CDR3 in amino acids: CASSQTTGASGYTF. In nucleotides, the CDR3 is TGTGCCAGCAGCCAAACGACAGGGGCGTCTGGCTACACCTTC.

The chain has TRBV5-1 and TRBJ1-1; maybe TRBD1 (6 bases). Germline assignment: CDR1 SGHRS and CDR2 YFSETQ. Trimming shortened V by 3 bases and J by 0 bases, and 15 bases separated the two germline ends. The CDR3 runs 16 residues. The CDR3 loop reads CASSWGGSGMNTEAFF. CDR3 DNA sequence: TGCGCCAGCAGCTGGGGGGGCTCCGGTATGAACACTGAAGCTTTCTTT.

J is TRBJ1-5 and V is TRBV7-8; possibly TRBD1 for D (6 bases). V was clipped by 2 bases and J by 2 bases, with 7 bases between them. CDR1 and CDR2 (germline): SGHVS, FQNEAQ. The length of the CDR3 is 14 residues. The CDR3 bases are TGTGCCAGCAGCTTATCAGGGGGCAATCAGCCCCAGCATTTT. Its protein product is CASSLSGGNQPQHF.

The chain carries TRBV6-5 and TRBJ1-3; D uncertain. V gave up 0 bases and J gave up 0 bases, with 3 bases separating them. The CDR3 consists of 14 residues. Germline loops: CDR1 MNHEY, CDR2 SVGAGI. This CDR3 reads CASSYSASGNTIYF. The CDR3, as DNA: TGTGCCAGCAGTTACTCGGCCTCTGGAAACACCATATATTTT.

J is TRBJ1-5 and V is TRBV7-2; 9 bases align to TRBD1. The CDR3 is made up of 16 amino acids. V lost 4 bases to trimming and J lost 2 bases; unmatched junction nucleotides: 6. Per germline, CDR1 SGHTA and CDR2 FQGNSA. The CDR3 nucleotides read TGTGCCAGCAGCTCGGGACAGGGAGGAGGCAATCAGCCCCAGCATTTT. Protein product: CASSSGQGGGNQPQHF.

The chain recombines TRBV5-1 with TRBJ2-3, with TRBD2 matching 11 bases. V dropped 0 bases and J dropped 2; count of bases not matched to a gene: 8. The CDR3 has 18 residues. CDR1 and CDR2 from the germline V gene are SGHRS and YFSETQ. The DNA of the CDR3 is TGCGCCAGCAGCTTGGCCGCTAGCGGGAGGCTCGACACAGATACGCAGTATTTT. The encoded protein is CASSLAASGRLDTDTQYF. The complete variable domain, with remaining parts taken from reference TRBV5-1 and TRBJ2-3, reads KAGVTQTPRYLIKTRGQQVTLSCSPISGHRSVSWYQQTPGQGLQFLFEYFSETQRNKGNFPGRFSGRQFSNSRSEMNVSTLELGDSALYLCASSLAASGRLDTDTQYFGPGTRLTVL.

The chain has TRBV5-4 and TRBJ2-5, with TRBD1 matching 8 bases. With V trimmed by 3 bases and J by 4 bases, 5 bases remained unmatched. The CDR3 spans 14 residues. Per the germline V gene, CDR1 is SGHNT and CDR2 is YYREEE (reference sequence). The CDR3 is CASSSTGAVETQYF. CDR3 nucleotide sequence: TGTGCCAGCAGCTCGACAGGGGCCGTAGAGACCCAGTACTTC.

This clone was seen more than once but under ten times. The gene calls are TRBV30 and TRBJ1-1; 7 bases agree with TRBD1. The germline gives CDR1 GTSNPN, CDR2 SVGIG (reference sequence). The CDR3 loop spans 14 amino acids. The junction had 8 bases not matched to a gene; V was cut back by 7 bases and J by 0 bases. As DNA, the CDR3 is TGTGCCTTTTACAGGGGAAGAATGAACACTGAAGCTTTCTTT. Translated: CAFYRGRMNTEAFF. The full variable domain, in which reference TRBV30 and TRBJ1-1 provide the parts outside the CDR3, is SQTIHQWPATLVQPVGSPLSLECTVEGTSNPNLYWYRQAAGRGLQLLFYSVGIGQISSEVPQNLSASRPQDRQFILSSKKLLLSDSGFYLCAFYRGRMNTEAFFGQGTRLTVV.

The table lists this clone with a count of one. This rearrangement joins TRBV11-2 to TRBJ1-1; 8 nucleotides line up with TRBD1. The J segment lost 0 bases and the V segment lost 1 base, leaving 7 bases of the junction unmatched. There are 17 residues in the CDR3. Looked up from germline, CDR1 is SGHAT and CDR2 is FQNNGV. The CDR3 bases are TGTGCCAGCAGCTTAGGGCCCTTGACAGGGGTGAACACTGAAGCTTTCTTT. Its translation: CASSLGPLTGVNTEAFF.

The CDR3 DNA sequence: TGTGCCAGCTCACCGCAGGTTGATCAGCCCCAGCATTTT. Translation gives CASSPQVDQPQHF. This chain connects TRBV18 to TRBJ1-5; the D is unclear. Trimming left V 3 bases short and J 5 bases short, with 8 bases between. This CDR3 has 13 amino acids. Germline CDR1 is KGHSH and CDR2 is LQKENI.

The genes are TRBV21-1 and TRBJ1-6; the table's TRBD1 call for D was not verified on the DNA. TRBV21-1 is marked as a pseudogene. The CDR3 has 18 residues. DNA of the CDR3: TGTGCCAGCAGCATTAGACAGGGGGCGGGATCCTATAATTCACCCCTCCACTTT. Encoded protein: CASSIRQGAGSYNSPLHF.

The gene calls are TRBV14 and TRBJ2-1, with D hard to call. CDR3 length: 14 amino acids. CDR1 and CDR2 (germline): SGHDN, FVKESK. Trimming cost V 1 base and J 4 bases, with 8 bases left between them. CDR3 residues: CASSQAAEYNEQFF. CDR3 in DNA: TGTGCCAGCAGCCAAGCTGCGGAATACAATGAGCAGTTCTTC.